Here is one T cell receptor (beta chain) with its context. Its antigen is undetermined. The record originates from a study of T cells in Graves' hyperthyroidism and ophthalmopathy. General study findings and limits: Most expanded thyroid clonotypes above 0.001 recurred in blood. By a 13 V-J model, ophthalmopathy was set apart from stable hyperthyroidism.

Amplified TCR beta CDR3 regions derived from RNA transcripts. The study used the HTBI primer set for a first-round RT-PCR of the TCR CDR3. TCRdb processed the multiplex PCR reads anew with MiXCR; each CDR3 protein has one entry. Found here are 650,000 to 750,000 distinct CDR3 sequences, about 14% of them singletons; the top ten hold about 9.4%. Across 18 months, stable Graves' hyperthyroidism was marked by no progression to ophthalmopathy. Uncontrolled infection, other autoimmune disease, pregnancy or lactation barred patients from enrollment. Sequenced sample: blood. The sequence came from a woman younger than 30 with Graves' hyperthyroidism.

CDR3 loop: CASRLLGNLNSPLHF. The CDR3 DNA sequence: TGTGCCAGCAGACTATTGGGCAATTTAAATTCACCCCTCCACTTT. This chain connects TRBV28 to TRBJ1-6; D is ambiguous. The CDR3 is 15 amino acids. The germline V and J ends were trimmed by 6 bases and 7 bases, with 16 bases remaining between them. CDR1 MDHEN and CDR2 SYDVKM come from the germline V gene.